This entry describes one TCR beta chain. What it binds is unknown. The data originate from a study of long-term antiretroviral therapy in people with HIV. The study, taken as a whole, reports: Within the repertoire, clones expanded before ART were dominant at all time points. Diversity rose after ART but stayed below transplant donor controls. Nothing was known about ART adherence, viral resistance or changes in therapy.

Survey level was the resolution at which the v3.0 immunoSEQ assay ran. Sequencing was performed with immunoSEQ multiplex PCR; in TCRdb, only in-frame clones are kept and a portion is missing. The data show fewer than 40,000 clones, approximately 86% seen once. CDR1 is SGHVS, CDR2 FNYEAQ, per germline. V lost 6 bases and J 4 bases, leaving 15 bases between the germline ends. The CDR3 contains 15 residues. The V and J genes are TRBV7-6 and TRBJ2-2; the D gene is possibly TRBD1 (6 bases). This clonotype originated in a woman in her late teens or twenties with HIV. The sequencing here drew on unsorted PBMCs, taken just before starting antiretroviral therapy. The CDR3: CASSRQEVSTGELFF. Written as DNA, the CDR3 is TGTGCCAGCAGTCGACAGGAGGTTAGCACCGGGGAGCTGTTTTTT. The variable domain in full, with the rest retrieved from reference TRBV7-6 and TRBJ2-2, is GAGVSQSPRYKVTKRGQDVALRCDPISGHVSLYWYRQALGQGPEFLTYFNYEAQQDKSGLPNDRFSAERPEGSISTLTIQRTEQRDSAMYRCASSRQEVSTGELFFGEGSRLTVL.